These 5 T cell receptor beta chains share one sample of origin, sequenced in a study of T-cell memory formation after mild COVID-19. TCRdb itself ran the 5' RACE reads through MiXCR, one entry per CDR3 protein. Altogether about 88,000 distinct CDR3 sequences are present, around a quarter being singletons, with the ten largest covering roughly 39%. The sequenced sample was PBMCs or a T cell subset sorted from them (not recorded which). Every receptor here comes from a man younger than 35 who had mild COVID-19 (a few samples of this study predate the infection). Cell type and time point are not known.

This clonotype was recorded once. The J gene is TRBJ1-2, the V gene TRBV12-3 or TRBV12-4, with 7 bases aligning to TRBD1. The CDR3 length is 13 residues. Trimming removed 4 bases from V and 7 bases from J; junction bases left unmatched: 6. The CDR3 DNA follows: TGTGCCAGCAGTTCGCGACAGGGCTCTGGCTACACCTTC. As protein: CASSSRQGSGYTF.

This clonotype was counted between two and nine times. The chain combines TRBV7-9 with TRBJ2-7; D not certain. Trimming took 1 base from V and 3 from J, leaving 13 bases between them. This CDR3 has 15 amino acids. Germline CDR1 SEHNR, CDR2 FQNEAQ (reference sequence). CDR3 in amino acids: CASSLVLGSIYEQYF. DNA of the CDR3: TGTGCCAGCAGCTTAGTGCTGGGATCAATCTACGAGCAGTACTTC.

The chain is built from TRBV4-2 and TRBJ1-3; no definite D call. The CDR3 contains 13 residues. Looked up from germline, CDR1 is LGHNA and CDR2 is YNFKEQ. Trimming stripped 4 bases from V and 0 bases from J, with 4 bases between. CDR3 amino acids: CASSRDSGNTIYF. CDR3 sequence (DNA): TGTGCCAGCAGCCGAGACTCTGGAAACACCATATATTTT.

The genes are TRBV20-1 and TRBJ2-1; maybe TRBD2 (6 bases). Germline values: CDR1 DFQATT, CDR2 SNEGSKA (reference sequence). The CDR3 spans 14 residues. V lost 1 base, J lost 8 bases, and 15 bases lay in between. The CDR3 loop is CSARVLRGSDEQFF. Written as DNA, the CDR3 is TGCAGTGCTAGAGTCCTGCGGGGCTCAGATGAGCAGTTCTTC.

Only a few counts were recorded for this clonotype. This chain links TRBV27 with TRBJ1-6; D gene unclear. The CDR3 has 17 amino acids. Germline CDR1 MNHEY, CDR2 SMNVEV (reference sequence). V was clipped by 0 bases and J by 4 bases, with 13 bases between them. The CDR3 protein is CASSLSTIGQYNSPLHF. The CDR3 DNA is TGTGCCAGCAGTTTATCGACAATTGGGCAGTATAATTCACCCCTCCACTTT.